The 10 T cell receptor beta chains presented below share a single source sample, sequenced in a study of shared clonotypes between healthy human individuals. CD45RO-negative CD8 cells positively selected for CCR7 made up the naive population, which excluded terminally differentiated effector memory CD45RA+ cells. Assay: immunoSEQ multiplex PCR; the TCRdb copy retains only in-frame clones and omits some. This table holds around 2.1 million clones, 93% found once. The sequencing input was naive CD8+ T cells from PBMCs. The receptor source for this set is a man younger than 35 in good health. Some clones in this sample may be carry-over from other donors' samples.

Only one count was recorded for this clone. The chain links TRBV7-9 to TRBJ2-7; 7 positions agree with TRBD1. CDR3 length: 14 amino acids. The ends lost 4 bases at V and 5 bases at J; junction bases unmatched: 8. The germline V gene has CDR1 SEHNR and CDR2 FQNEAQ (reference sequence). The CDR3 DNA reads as TGTGCCAGCAGCTATAACAGGGGAGCTGACGAGCAGTACTTC. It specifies CASSYNRGADEQYF.

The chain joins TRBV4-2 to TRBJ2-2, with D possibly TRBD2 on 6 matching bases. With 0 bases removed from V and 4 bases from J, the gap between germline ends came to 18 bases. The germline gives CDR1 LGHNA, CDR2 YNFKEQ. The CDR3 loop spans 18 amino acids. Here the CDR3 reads CASSQDWGVLTSTGELFF. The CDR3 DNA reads TGTGCCAGCAGCCAAGATTGGGGGGTTCTTACTTCCACCGGGGAGCTGTTTTTT.

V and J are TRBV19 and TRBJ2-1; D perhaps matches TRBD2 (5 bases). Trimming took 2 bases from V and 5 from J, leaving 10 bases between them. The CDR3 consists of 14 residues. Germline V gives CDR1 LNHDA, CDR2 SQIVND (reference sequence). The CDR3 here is CASSILASNNEQFF. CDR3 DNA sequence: TGTGCCAGTAGTATACTAGCATCGAACAATGAGCAGTTCTTC.

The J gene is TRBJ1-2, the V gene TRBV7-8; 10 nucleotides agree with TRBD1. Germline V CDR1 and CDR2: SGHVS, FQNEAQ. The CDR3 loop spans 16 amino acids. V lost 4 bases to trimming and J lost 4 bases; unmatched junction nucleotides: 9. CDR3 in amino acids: CASSSWGQGTRYGYTF. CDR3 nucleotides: TGTGCCAGCAGCTCGTGGGGACAGGGGACCCGCTATGGCTACACCTTC.

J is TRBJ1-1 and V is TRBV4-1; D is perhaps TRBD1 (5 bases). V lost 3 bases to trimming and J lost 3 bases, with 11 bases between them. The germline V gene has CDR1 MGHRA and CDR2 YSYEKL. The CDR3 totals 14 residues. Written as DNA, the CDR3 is TGCGCCAGCAGCCATGCCCCGGGGCACACTGAAGCTTTCTTT. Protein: CASSHAPGHTEAFF.

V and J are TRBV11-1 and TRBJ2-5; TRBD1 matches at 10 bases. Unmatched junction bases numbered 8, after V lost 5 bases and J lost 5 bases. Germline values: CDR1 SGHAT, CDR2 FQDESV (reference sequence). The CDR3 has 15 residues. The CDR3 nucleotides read TGTGCCAGCAGCATCGGGACAGGGGTTTTGGAGACCCAGTACTTC. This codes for CASSIGTGVLETQYF.

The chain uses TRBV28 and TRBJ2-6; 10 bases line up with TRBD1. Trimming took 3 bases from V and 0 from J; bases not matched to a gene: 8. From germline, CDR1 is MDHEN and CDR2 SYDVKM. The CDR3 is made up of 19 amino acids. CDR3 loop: CASSFMSGQGTSGANVLTF. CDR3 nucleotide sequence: TGTGCCAGCAGTTTTATGTCGGGACAGGGGACCTCTGGGGCCAACGTCCTGACTTTC.

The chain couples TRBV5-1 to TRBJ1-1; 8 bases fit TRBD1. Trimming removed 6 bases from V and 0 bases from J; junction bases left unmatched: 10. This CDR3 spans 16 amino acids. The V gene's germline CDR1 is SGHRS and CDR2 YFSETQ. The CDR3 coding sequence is TGCGCCAGCAACGGACAGGGTGACCCCTTGAACACTGAAGCTTTCTTT. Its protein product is CASNGQGDPLNTEAFF.

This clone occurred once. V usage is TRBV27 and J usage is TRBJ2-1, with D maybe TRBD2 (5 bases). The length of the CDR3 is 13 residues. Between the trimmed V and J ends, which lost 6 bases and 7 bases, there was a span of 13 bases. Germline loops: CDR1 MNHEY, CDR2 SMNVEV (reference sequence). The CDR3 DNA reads TGTGCCAGCAGGGGGAGCTTTATAAATGAGCAGTTCTTC. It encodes CASRGSFINEQFF.

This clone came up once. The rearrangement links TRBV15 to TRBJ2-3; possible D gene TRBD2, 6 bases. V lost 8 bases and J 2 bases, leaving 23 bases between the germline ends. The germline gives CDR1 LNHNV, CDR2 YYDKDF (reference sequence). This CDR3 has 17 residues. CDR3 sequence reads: CATGKWRGGLNTDTQYF. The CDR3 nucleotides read TGTGCCACCGGAAAGTGGCGGGGAGGCCTGAACACAGATACGCAGTATTTT.